This T cell receptor (beta chain) appears in the sequencing data of a study of T-cell memory formation after mild COVID-19. Study conclusions and caveats: Some responding clones appeared in pre-infection memory, suggesting cross-reactive memory joined.

V was clipped by 3 bases and J by 3 bases; unmatched bases: 6. Germline CDR1 and CDR2: SGDLS and YYNGEE. The CDR3 consists of 15 residues. This clonotype appeared a few times. The antigen is undetermined. MiXCR, run by TCRdb on the 5' RACE reads, gives a single entry per CDR3 protein. The sample lists under 85,000 distinct CDR3 sequences, 11% to 15% occurring once. The receptor's source is an adult woman who had mild COVID-19 (a few samples of this study predate the infection). Cell type and time point are not known. V and J are TRBV9 and TRBJ2-7; 10 nucleotides match TRBD2. Sequenced sample: PBMCs or a T cell subset sorted from them (not recorded which). The CDR3 nucleotides are TGTGCCAGCAGCGCCGGGACTAGCGCATACTACGAGCAGTACTTC. Amino acid sequence: CASSAGTSAYYEQYF.